The clone carrying this TCR beta chain came up once. Source study methods: Estimated nucleated cell counts came from reference gene primer amplification. Here immunoSEQ multiplex PCR was the method, and the copy in TCRdb shows in-frame clones only, minus some. The V and J calls and clone size are taken from that table; D and trimming were inferred from the DNA. The repertoire holds about 20,000 clones, about 91% seen once, with 5% in the top ten. This sample is drawn from a study of blood T cell repertoires in COVID-19. Germline assignment: CDR1 SGHKS and CDR2 YYEKEE (reference sequence). Unmatched junction bases numbered 9, after V lost 4 bases and J lost 4 bases. The CDR3 spans 15 residues. Two negative PCRs, clearance, or symptom resolution had been documented for recovered Cohort 3 donors.

The chain links TRBV5-5 to TRBJ2-5, with 8 nucleotides matching TRBD1. Sequencing used PBMCs or T cells enriched from blood (not recorded which). This receptor was taken from a woman younger than 45 who had recovered from COVID-19. The CDR3 is CASSPGQGGGETQYF. DNA for the CDR3: TGTGCCAGCAGCCCCGGACAGGGAGGCGGAGAGACCCAGTACTTC.